This TCR beta chain is drawn from a study of T-cell memory formation after mild COVID-19. Broader study findings: Among CD4+ contracting clones, most were CM and EM, and CD8+ ones EMRA.

Many counts were recorded for this clonotype. The antigen is not known. The CDR3 has 13 residues. Germline V gene lookup returns CDR1 SGHRS and CDR2 YFSETQ. Trimming took off 5 bases at V and 2 bases at J, with 10 bases between the two ends. TCRdb reprocessed the 5' RACE reads via MiXCR and lists one record per CDR3 protein. The sample yields roughly 310,000 distinct CDR3 sequences, 15% seen once. V usage is TRBV5-1 and J usage is TRBJ1-1; D is ambiguous. Sequencing was carried out using PBMCs or a T cell subset sorted from them (not recorded which). This receptor was obtained from a man aged 18 to 29 who had mild COVID-19 (a few samples of this study predate the infection). Cell type and time point are not known. The CDR3 loop is CASRSESNTEAFF. In DNA form, the CDR3 reads TGCGCCAGCAGATCAGAGAGTAACACTGAAGCTTTCTTT.